These 28 T cell receptor beta chains originate from one sample sequenced in a study of vaccination and CD4 T cells after COVID-19. The treatment denotes: approximately 9-day PBMC culture with coronavirus spike peptide pools or control peptides (ViraFEST assay). An Oncomine TCR Beta short-read assay was used to sequence the DNA from cultured CD4+ T cells. TCRdb re-analysed the PCR reads in MiXCR, keeping a single row per CDR3 protein. This sample has around 12,000 distinct CDR3 sequences, with 65% to 80% found just once. Their antigen targets remain unknown. The sequenced sample was CD4+ T cells from blood, cultured in vitro. Receptor source: a human donor who had recovered from COVID-19.

The gene calls are TRBV28 and TRBJ2-5; 7 positions match TRBD1. Per germline, CDR1 MDHEN and CDR2 SYDVKM. The CDR3 is 15 amino acids. Losses at the gene ends were 3 bases for V and 3 bases for J; bases not matched to a gene: 7. The CDR3 loop reads CASSFPGGQKETQYF. CDR3 coding DNA: TGTGCCAGCAGTTTTCCAGGGGGACAGAAAGAGACCCAGTACTTC. Drawing the rest from reference TRBV28 and TRBJ2-5, the complete variable domain is DVKVTQSSRYLVKRTGEKVFLECVQDMDHENMFWYRQDPGLGLRLIYFSYDVKMKEKGDIPEGYSVSREKKERFSLILESASTNQTSMYLCASSFPGGQKETQYFGPGTRLLVL.

This clonotype has only one observation. The CDR3, as DNA: TGTGCCACCAGTGATTTCCGGGAGGGCCGTTACGAGCAGTACTTC. Translating gives CATSDFREGRYEQYF. V gene TRBV24-1 combines with J gene TRBJ2-7; 8 bases match TRBD2. There are 15 residues in the CDR3. V was pared by 1 base and J by 4 bases, with 5 bases of the junction left unmatched. CDR1 and CDR2 (germline): KGHDR, SFDVKD.

The J gene is TRBJ1-2, the V gene TRBV7-2, with TRBD1 as a possible D gene (5 bases). The CDR3 loop spans 14 amino acids. Germline loops: CDR1 SGHTA, CDR2 FQGNSA. V was cut by 5 bases and J by 5 bases, with 15 bases left in between. CDR3 loop: CASSPRPGEYGYTF. DNA for the CDR3: TGTGCCAGCAGCCCCCGTCCGGGGGAATATGGCTACACCTTC.

The sample holds a few counts of this clonotype. V and J are TRBV20-1 and TRBJ1-5; D may be TRBD1 (6 bases). The CDR3 sequence is 13 residues long. Germline CDR1 is DFQATT and CDR2 is SNEGSKA (reference sequence). Trimming removed 3 bases at V and 6 bases at J, with 12 bases between. This chain's CDR3 is CSASSGGGQPQHF. DNA for the CDR3: TGCAGTGCTAGTTCGGGGGGCGGTCAGCCCCAGCATTTT.

This rearrangement joins TRBV7-2 to TRBJ2-7; 9 bases are a match to TRBD1. Germline V gene data show CDR1 as SGHTA and CDR2 as FQGNSA. This CDR3 contains 16 residues. The J segment lost 0 bases and the V segment lost 5 bases, leaving 8 bases of the junction unmatched. The CDR3 loop reads CASSPRQGGLSYEQYF. For the CDR3, the DNA is TGTGCCAGCAGCCCTAGACAGGGGGGCCTCTCCTACGAGCAGTACTTC.

V is TRBV2 and J is TRBJ1-2; 7 nucleotides match TRBD1. Germline loops: CDR1 SNHLY, CDR2 FYNNEI. The junction had 8 bases not matched to a gene; V was cut back by 11 bases and J by 2 bases. The CDR3 runs to 13 residues. CDR3 in DNA: TGTGCCGGTACAGGGGCGGCGAACTATGGCTACACCTTC. The encoded protein is CAGTGAANYGYTF.

V usage is TRBV20-1 and J usage is TRBJ2-1; TRBD2 matches 12 bases. The CDR3 is 12 amino acids. The trim removed 6 bases at V and 12 bases at J, leaving 6 bases unmatched. Per germline, CDR1 DFQATT and CDR2 SNEGSKA (reference sequence). This chain's CDR3 is CSAATSGRRQFF. Written as DNA, the CDR3 is TGCAGTGCCGCTACTAGCGGGAGGAGGCAGTTCTTC.

This chain connects TRBV20-1 to TRBJ2-2; D is unclear. The CDR3 totals 14 residues. Trimming stripped 7 bases from V and 1 base from J, with 13 bases between. The germline V gene encodes CDR1 DFQATT and CDR2 SNEGSKA (reference sequence). CDR3: CSVTGRLNTGELFF. DNA of the CDR3: TGCAGTGTTACTGGACGGCTGAACACCGGGGAGCTGTTTTTT.

The chain uses TRBV19 and TRBJ2-7; D may be TRBD2 (7 bases). CDR3 size: 14 residues. Germline V gene lookup returns CDR1 LNHDA and CDR2 SQIVND (reference sequence). Deletions cut 6 bases from V and 1 base from J, with 13 bases between. The CDR3 sequence is CASSSGDTSYEQYF. The CDR3 coding sequence is TGTGCCAGTAGCAGCGGGGACACGTCCTACGAGCAGTACTTC. The whole variable domain, filled in from reference TRBV19 and TRBJ2-7, reads DGGITQSPKYLFRKEGQNVTLSCEQNLNHDAMYWYRQDPGQGLRLIYYSQIVNDFQKGDIAEGYSVSREKKESFPLTVTSAQKNPTAFYLCASSSGDTSYEQYFGPGTRLTVT.

The chain is built from TRBV12-3 or TRBV12-4 and TRBJ1-5; D ambiguous. V lost 5 bases, J lost 7 bases, and 9 bases lay in between. The CDR3 spans 12 residues. The CDR3 loop reads CASSVREQPQHF. In DNA, the CDR3 is TGTGCCAGCAGTGTCCGGGAGCAGCCCCAGCATTTT.

The chain carries TRBV20-1 and TRBJ2-2; 10 nucleotides align to TRBD1. This CDR3 is 18 amino acids long. CDR1 and CDR2 from the germline V gene are DFQATT and SNEGSKA (reference sequence). Trimming at V came to 2 bases and at J to 6 bases, leaving 15 bases not matched to a gene. The CDR3 region is CSARPKTGGNMGAGELFF. The CDR3 nucleotides read TGCAGTGCTAGACCTAAGACAGGGGGCAATATGGGCGCCGGGGAGCTGTTTTTT.

The rearrangement joins TRBV7-2 to TRBJ2-1; D may be TRBD1 (6 bases). The J call is uncertain, as TRBJ2-7 better fits the DNA end. This CDR3 spans 15 amino acids. In germline, CDR1 is SGHTA, CDR2 FQGNSA. CDR3 sequence: CASSFIQGTGHEQYF. The CDR3 DNA sequence: TGTGCCAGCAGCTTCATACAGGGAACTGGTCACGAGCAGTACTTC.

The genes are TRBV6-1 and TRBJ2-7, with D tentatively TRBD2 (5 bases). CDR3 length: 16 residues. V was pared by 7 bases and J by 2 bases, with 21 bases between. Germline CDR1 reads MNHNS; CDR2 reads SASEGT. This CDR3 reads CASNPRSGIGTYEQYF. The CDR3 DNA reads TGTGCCAGCAACCCCCGCTCCGGGATAGGGACCTACGAGCAGTACTTC.

For this clonotype: Germline is not matched at one junction end, which may reflect a read error. This chain links TRBV19 with TRBJ2-7; perhaps TRBD2 as D (6 bases). This CDR3 has 12 amino acids. CDR1 is LNHDA and CDR2 is SQIVND in the germline V gene (reference sequence). In DNA, the CDR3 is TGTGCCAGTAGTATGACAACTAGCCCTCTTTCTTTC. This translates into CASSMTTSPLSF.

The V gene is TRBV12-3 or TRBV12-4, the J gene TRBJ1-5; D is ambiguous. The CDR3 is 14 amino acids. The V gene lost 0 bases and the J gene lost 6 bases, with 9 bases spanning the gap. The CDR3 region is CASSLAGNLQPQHF. The CDR3 DNA reads as TGTGCCAGCAGTTTAGCAGGGAACCTTCAGCCCCAGCATTTT.

The chain carries TRBV20-1 and TRBJ1-5; D is ambiguous. This CDR3 comprises 12 residues. The V gene lost 3 bases and the J gene lost 4 bases, with 7 bases spanning the gap. CDR1 and CDR2 from the germline V gene are DFQATT and SNEGSKA (reference sequence). CDR3 in amino acids: CSASGGNQPQHF. As DNA, the CDR3 is TGCAGTGCTAGTGGAGGAAATCAGCCCCAGCATTTT.

The V call is TRBV5-1, the J call TRBJ2-1, with D unresolved. This CDR3 region has 13 residues. Deletions cut 5 bases from V and 4 bases from J, with 10 bases between. Germline V CDR1 and CDR2: SGHRS, YFSETQ. The CDR3 loop is CASRIGPYNEQFF. The DNA of the CDR3 is TGCGCCAGCAGGATCGGGCCTTACAATGAGCAGTTCTTC.

The rearrangement uses TRBV7-2 and TRBJ2-1; 10 bases line up with TRBD2. This CDR3 contains 15 residues. The V and J ends lost 5 bases and 7 bases, in that order; junction bases with no gene match: 8. The germline CDR1 and CDR2 sequences are SGHTA and FQGNSA. This CDR3 is CASSPRAGGLNEQFF. The CDR3 nucleotides are TGTGCCAGCAGCCCCAGAGCGGGAGGGCTTAATGAGCAGTTCTTC.

The chain has TRBV7-8 and TRBJ2-2; D possibly corresponds to TRBD2 (6 bases). V was pared by 5 bases and J by 2 bases, with 12 bases between. The germline V gene has CDR1 SGHVS and CDR2 FQNEAQ. The CDR3 consists of 15 residues. CDR3 bases: TGTGCCAGCAGCGTCCGGGACTTAAACACCGGGGAGCTGTTTTTT. It codes for CASSVRDLNTGELFF.

The chain joins TRBV2 to TRBJ2-1; TRBD2 matches 10 bases. The CDR3 extends over 16 amino acids. The trim removed 5 bases at V and 7 bases at J, leaving 11 bases unmatched. Germline-derived CDR1 and CDR2 are SNHLY and FYNNEI. In DNA, the CDR3 is TGTGCCAGCAGTCAAGAACCACTAGCGGGATCGAATGAGCAGTTCTTC. It is translated as CASSQEPLAGSNEQFF.

CDR3 residues: CASSRDLSAVNEQFF. The CDR3, as DNA: TGTGCCAGCAGTCGGGACCTAAGCGCGGTCAATGAGCAGTTCTTC. The genes are TRBV27 and TRBJ2-1, with D perhaps matching TRBD1 or TRBD2 (5 bases each). The CDR3 contains 15 residues. Trimming left V 5 bases short and J 6 bases short, with 17 bases between. CDR1 is MNHEY, CDR2 SMNVEV, per germline (reference sequence).

This chain joins TRBV30 and TRBJ1-2; D gene uncertain. The CDR3 loop spans 13 amino acids. V lost 3 bases and J 5 bases, leaving 13 bases between the germline ends. Germline lookup yields CDR1 GTSNPN and CDR2 SVGIG (reference sequence). Here the CDR3 reads CAWRVPSSYGYTF. The CDR3 DNA reads TGTGCCTGGAGAGTCCCTAGCTCATATGGCTACACCTTC. Full variable domain (missing parts from reference TRBV30 and TRBJ1-2): SQTIHQWPATLVQPVGSPLSLECTVEGTSNPNLYWYRQAAGRGLQLLFYSVGIGQISSEVPQNLSASRPQDRQFILSSKKLLLSDSGFYLCAWRVPSSYGYTFGSGTRLTVV.

This chain joins TRBV6-1 and TRBJ1-5, with 7 bases identical to TRBD1. The CDR3 contains 12 residues. Trimming took 7 bases from V and 9 from J; bases not matched to a gene: 6. CDR1 and CDR2 (germline): MNHNS, SASEGT. The CDR3 DNA reads as TGTGCCAGCACGACAGGGTCTCTGCCCCAGCATTTT. Encoded protein: CASTTGSLPQHF.

This clonotype was detected only a few times. The chain uses TRBV28 and TRBJ1-5, with 7 bases lining up with TRBD1. The germline gives CDR1 MDHEN, CDR2 SYDVKM. The CDR3 totals 15 residues. V was pared by 4 bases and J by 0 bases, with 3 bases of the junction left unmatched. The CDR3 nucleotides read TGTGCCAGCAGTTCAGGGGGACCTAGCAATCAGCCCCAGCATTTT. Protein product: CASSSGGPSNQPQHF. The variable domain in full, completed from reference TRBV28 and TRBJ1-5, reads DVKVTQSSRYLVKRTGEKVFLECVQDMDHENMFWYRQDPGLGLRLIYFSYDVKMKEKGDIPEGYSVSREKKERFSLILESASTNQTSMYLCASSSGGPSNQPQHFGDGTRLSIL.

CDR3 DNA sequence: TGTGCCAGCAGCTATCGCCAAACTAGTTACAATGAGCAGTTCTTC. As protein: CASSYRQTSYNEQFF. V usage is TRBV7-2 and J usage is TRBJ2-1; D perhaps matches TRBD2 (5 bases). V lost 4 bases and J 4 bases, leaving 14 bases between the germline ends. This CDR3 is 15 amino acids long. Germline CDR1 and CDR2: SGHTA and FQGNSA. The variable domain in full, completed from reference TRBV7-2 and TRBJ2-1, reads GAGVSQSPSNKVTEKGKDVELRCDPISGHTALYWYRQSLGQGLEFLIYFQGNSAPDKSGLPSDRFSAERTGGSVSTLTIQRTQQEDSAVYLCASSYRQTSYNEQFFGPGTRLTVL.

This chain uses TRBV20-1 with TRBJ1-5; TRBD1 matches 8 bases. The CDR3 runs 14 residues. Losses at the gene ends were 4 bases for V and 6 bases for J; bases not matched to a gene: 8. Germline lookup yields CDR1 DFQATT and CDR2 SNEGSKA (reference sequence). As DNA, the CDR3 is TGCAGTGCTAAGAGGACAGGGACGGGTCAGCCCCAGCATTTT. Its translation is CSAKRTGTGQPQHF.

This clonotype appeared a single time. The rearrangement joins TRBV7-2 to TRBJ2-3; unclear D gene. V was cut by 0 bases and J by 6 bases, with 10 bases left in between. The germline gives CDR1 SGHTA, CDR2 FQGNSA. This CDR3 region has 14 residues. The CDR3 loop is CASSLAQHRDTQYF. The CDR3 DNA sequence: TGTGCCAGCAGCTTAGCCCAGCACCGGGATACGCAGTATTTT.

The chain couples TRBV29-1 to TRBJ1-4; D gene uncertain. This CDR3 spans 12 amino acids. Germline V gene data show CDR1 as SQVTM and CDR2 as ANQGSEA. Deletions cut 0 bases from V and 11 bases from J, with 10 bases between. CDR3 loop: CSVEDLGVKLFF. DNA for the CDR3: TGCAGCGTTGAAGATCTGGGCGTTAAACTGTTTTTT.